A selection of T cell receptor beta chains follows, all from one sample in a study of tumor-infiltrating lymphocytes in primary liver carcinoma. TCRdb processed the multiplex PCR reads anew with MiXCR; each CDR3 protein has one entry. The table shows around 70,000 distinct CDR3 sequences, with almost 70% occurring only once. Material for sequencing was liver tumor tissue from sampling region 4. Receptors originate from a man aged 40-55 years with primary liver carcinoma and hepatitis B virus infection. Both conserved end residues are part of each CDR3. The D gene is left open where the match is weak. The listing skips clone size in some rows; elsewhere it reads once, few, many or a size class.

v_call	clone_size	j_call	d_call	cdr3_aa	cdr3_nt
TRBV11-2	-	TRBJ2-1	-	CVSSSMLGCNEQFF	TGTGTCAGCAGCTCGATGCTAGGATGTAATGAGCAGTTCTTC
TRBV6-2/TRBV6-3	many	TRBJ2-1	-	CASSYSPTSDPYNEQFF	TGTGCCAGCAGTTATTCCCCCACCTCGGACCCCTACAATGAGCAGTTCTTC
TRBV5-4	-	TRBJ1-2	-	CVQLMGQPTLYGYTF	TGTGTGCAGCTTATGGGCCAACCGACCCTCTATGGCTACACCTTC
TRBV15	-	TRBJ2-3	-	CATSNRASTDTQYF	TGTGCCACCAGCAACAGGGCTAGCACAGATACGCAGTATTTT
TRBV29-1	-	TRBJ2-1	-	CSATGVAYNEQFF	TGCAGCGCTACGGGAGTGGCCTACAATGAGCAGTTCTTC
TRBV5-1	-	TRBJ2-3	-	CARSSSIDTQYF	TGCGCCAGGAGCTCCAGCATAGATACGCAGTATTTT
TRBV12-3/TRBV12-4	-	TRBJ1-4	-	CASTLGGEKLLF	TGTGCCAGCACCCTCGGCGGAGAAAAACTGTTATTT
TRBV2	few	TRBJ2-2	-	CASATRDTGELFF	TGTGCCAGCGCTACTAGGGACACCGGGGAGCTGTTTTTT
TRBV6-2/TRBV6-3	-	TRBJ2-5	-	CASSPALAQETQYF	TGCGCCAGCAGCCCCGCACTAGCCCAAGAGACCCAGTACTTC
TRBV29-1	large	TRBJ2-1	-	CSGSDNEQFF	TGCAGCGGATCGGACAATGAGCAGTTCTTC
TRBV10-3	-	TRBJ1-5	-	CAISEEGPRVNNQLQHF	TGTGCCATCAGTGAGGAGGGCCCTAGGGTTAACAATCAGCTCCAGCATTTT
TRBV5-4	-	TRBJ2-7	-	CASSLNTGIRGDEHYF	TGTGCCAGCAGCCTAAACACAGGGATCCGTGGAGACGAGCACTACTTC
TRBV13	many	TRBJ2-3	TRBD2	CASSLGTGGGPDTQYF	TGTGCCAGCAGCTTAGGAACGGGAGGAGGGCCAGATACGCAGTATTTT
TRBV6-1	-	TRBJ1-5	-	CACSEEAGMDGNQPQHF	TGTGCCTGCAGTGAAGAGGCGGGGATGGACGGCAATCAGCCCCAGCATTTT
TRBV4-1	-	TRBJ1-2	-	CANSQEGSAFGYTF	TGCGCCAACAGCCAAGAGGGCTCGGCGTTTGGCTACACCTTC
TRBV2	-	TRBJ1-5	-	CASSEECWNQPQHF	TGTGCCAGCAGTGAAGAATGTTGGAATCAGCCCCAGCATTTT
TRBV11-3	-	TRBJ1-1	TRBD1	CASSSRGTEAFF	TGTGCCAGCAGCAGCAGGGGGACTGAAGCTTTCTTT
TRBV5-6	-	TRBJ2-7	-	CASSWVQEQYF	TGTGCCAGCAGCTGGGTGCAGGAGCAGTACTTC
TRBV4-2	-	TRBJ2-1	-	CTSNQDSDNRAQFF	TGTACCAGCAACCAAGATTCGGACAACCGGGCTCAGTTCTTC
TRBV11-1	-	TRBJ2-5	-	CASSAGGPQGTLHF	TGTGCCAGCAGCGCGGGTGGACCTCAAGGGACCCTGCACTTC
TRBV11-2	few	TRBJ2-7	TRBD1	CTSSSTGTGVYEQYF	TGTACCAGCAGTTCCACCGGGACAGGGGTCTACGAGCAGTACTTC
TRBV6-1	many	TRBJ2-5	-	CASSEGAGLETQYF	TGTGCCAGCAGTGAAGGTGCAGGTCTGGAGACCCAGTACTTC
TRBV29-1	-	TRBJ1-1	-	CSAQKLIQEGEAFF	TGCAGCGCCCAGAAGCTGATCCAGGAGGGTGAAGCTTTCTTT
TRBV11-2	-	TRBJ2-3	-	CVSSLVGGSDTQYF	TGTGTCAGTAGCTTAGTTGGGGGATCAGATACGCAGTATTTT
TRBV2	many	TRBJ2-7	-	CASSVRGGEQYF	TGTGCCAGCAGTGTCCGGGGCGGCGAGCAGTACTTC
TRBV28	-	TRBJ2-7	-	CASNLMFCEHYF	TGTGCCAGCAACCTAATGTTCTGCGAGCACTACTTC
TRBV6-5	-	TRBJ1-1	-	CAASFDDSNTEAFF	TGTGCCGCCAGTTTCGACGATTCGAACACTGAAGCTTTCTTT
TRBV15	-	TRBJ2-2	-	CATSRDSVTTGVTGELVF	TGTGCCACCAGCAGAGATTCTGTGACGACAGGAGTCACCGGAGAGCTGGTTTTT
TRBV11-2	-	TRBJ2-7	-	CASLSVGISYEQYF	TGTGCCAGCCTATCTGTGGGAATATCCTACGAGCAGTACTTC